The 20 T cell receptor beta chains below all came from one sample that was sequenced in a study of blood T cell repertoires in COVID-19. Sequenced by immunoSEQ multiplex PCR; TCRdb stores in-frame clones only, minus some. The sample includes roughly 120,000 clones, about nine tenths of them seen just once. Specimen: peripheral blood. The receptor source for this set is a human donor with active COVID-19. The donor label of this sample is uncertain.

This chain connects TRBV5-1 to TRBJ2-2; 12 bases are shared with TRBD2. Germline CDR1 reads SGHRS; CDR2 reads YFSETQ. The CDR3 contains 15 residues. V trimming: 4 bases; J trimming: 6 bases; junction bases outside the gene matches: 4. As DNA, the CDR3 is TGCGCCAGCAGCGCTGGACTAGCGGGATCCGGGGAGCTGTTTTTT. It translates to CASSAGLAGSGELFF.

The rearrangement uses TRBV4-1 and TRBJ1-4; tentative D call: TRBD1 (5 bases). V was pared by 1 base and J by 7 bases, with 13 bases between. The germline V gene has CDR1 MGHRA and CDR2 YSYEKL. The CDR3 is 15 amino acids. CDR3 nucleotide sequence: TGCGCCAGCAGCCAAGCTCCTCAGGGTGGTGAAAAACTGTTTTTT. It encodes CASSQAPQGGEKLFF.

The chain has TRBV7-9 and TRBJ2-7; 8 nucleotides align to TRBD1. With 5 bases clipped from V and 7 bases from J, the junction kept 13 bases outside the gene matches. Germline CDR1 reads SEHNR; CDR2 reads FQNEAQ (reference sequence). This CDR3 contains 15 residues. The CDR3 loop reads CASSNNQGARGEQYF. CDR3 sequence (DNA): TGTGCCAGCAGCAACAACCAGGGGGCGCGGGGTGAGCAGTACTTC.

The chain joins TRBV19 to TRBJ1-1, with 8 bases identical to TRBD1. This CDR3 contains 15 residues. J gave up 3 bases and V 2 bases, and 5 bases lay outside the gene matches. Germline lookup yields CDR1 LNHDA and CDR2 SQIVND (reference sequence). CDR3 in DNA: TGTGCCAGTAGTATAAATTACAGGGGGGACACTGAAGCTTTCTTT. Its protein is CASSINYRGDTEAFF.

J is TRBJ2-7 and V is TRBV28; TRBD1 aligns across 10 bases. The CDR3 sequence is 15 residues long. Germline CDR1 and CDR2: MDHEN and SYDVKM. The V and J ends lost 7 bases and 2 bases, in that order; junction bases with no gene match: 8. CDR3 sequence: CASTEPGTGAYEQYF. CDR3 bases: TGTGCCAGCACCGAACCGGGGACAGGGGCCTACGAGCAGTACTTC.

For this clone: A read error may produce the germline difference seen at one junction end. V gene TRBV2 combines with J gene TRBJ2-3; a weak D match, TRBD1 (6 bases). The germline CDR1 and CDR2 sequences are SNHLY and FYNNEI. This CDR3 contains 13 residues. CDR3 coding DNA: TGTGCCAGCAGTGAAATTCGGACAGCTACGCAGTATTTT. Translation: CASSEIRTATQYF.

This rearrangement joins TRBV9 to TRBJ1-2, with D possibly being TRBD1 (6 bases). Germline assignment: CDR1 SGDLS and CDR2 YYNGEE. Between the trimmed V and J ends, which lost 6 bases and 4 bases, there was a span of 25 bases. The CDR3 has 17 residues. CDR3 sequence: CASTTSRGKGGSYGYTF. CDR3 sequence (DNA): TGTGCCAGCACAACCTCCAGGGGCAAGGGAGGGAGCTATGGCTACACCTTC.

In this sample, this clone turned up once. The chain has TRBV18 and TRBJ1-4, with 7 nucleotides matching TRBD1. The ends lost 3 bases at V and 7 bases at J; junction bases unmatched: 2. The CDR3 spans 13 residues. The germline V gene encodes CDR1 KGHSH and CDR2 LQKENI. Here the CDR3 reads CASSPTGVEKLFF. Written as DNA, the CDR3 is TGTGCCAGCTCACCTACAGGGGTTGAAAAACTGTTTTTT. The variable domain in full, with the rest retrieved from reference TRBV18 and TRBJ1-4, is NAGVMQNPRHLVRRRGQEARLRCSPMKGHSHVYWYRQLPEEGLKFMVYLQKENIIDESGMPKERFSAEFPKEGPSILRIQQVVRGDSAAYFCASSPTGVEKLFFGSGTQLSVL.

The chain employs TRBV2 and TRBJ1-2; the match to TRBD1 covers 7 bases. The CDR3 covers 17 residues. V lost 2 bases to trimming and J lost 2 bases; unmatched junction nucleotides: 11. CDR1 is SNHLY and CDR2 is FYNNEI in the germline V gene. CDR3 sequence reads: CASSEPTGLLANYGYTF. The CDR3 DNA sequence: TGTGCCAGCAGTGAACCGACAGGGTTGTTGGCAAACTATGGCTACACCTTC.

The genes are TRBV19 and TRBJ2-1, with TRBD2 identical over 10 bases. Germline loops: CDR1 LNHDA, CDR2 SQIVND (reference sequence). This CDR3 spans 17 amino acids. V gave up 5 bases and J gave up 4 bases; unmatched junction bases: 11. Here the CDR3 reads CASSAPPTSGVYNEQFF. The DNA for the CDR3 is TGTGCCAGTAGTGCCCCGCCCACTAGCGGGGTGTACAATGAGCAGTTCTTC.

This sequence joins TRBV6-2 or TRBV6-3 and TRBJ1-5, with 7 positions matching TRBD1. V was pared by 6 bases and J by 6 bases, with 5 bases of the junction left unmatched. The V gene's germline CDR1 is MNHEY and CDR2 SVGEGT. The CDR3 has 13 residues. CDR3 protein: CASSTGEGQPQHF. CDR3 nucleotide sequence: TGTGCCAGCAGCACAGGGGAAGGTCAGCCCCAGCATTTT.

The gene calls are TRBV14 and TRBJ2-1; D ambiguous. This CDR3 region has 14 residues. CDR1 and CDR2 from the germline V gene are SGHDN and FVKESK. Between the trimmed V and J ends, which lost 4 bases and 2 bases, there was a span of 9 bases. In nucleotides, the CDR3 is TGTGCCAGCAGCCCCCAACAGCCCTACAATGAGCAGTTCTTC. Protein sequence: CASSPQQPYNEQFF.

This sequence joins TRBV30 and TRBJ1-4; no definite D call. The germline CDR1 and CDR2 sequences are GTSNPN and SVGIG (reference sequence). The V end lost 3 bases, the J end lost 5 bases, and 10 bases lay between the germline ends. This CDR3 contains 13 residues. The CDR3: CAWRGQTNEKLFF. DNA for the CDR3: TGTGCCTGGAGGGGCCAGACGAATGAAAAACTGTTTTTT.

The rearrangement joins TRBV7-9 to TRBJ2-5; no reliable D call. The CDR3 has 17 residues. Germline V gene data show CDR1 as SEHNR and CDR2 as FQNEAQ (reference sequence). Trimming took 2 bases from V and 5 from J, leaving 21 bases between them. CDR3 DNA sequence: TGTGCCAGCAGCTTAACTCAAACTCGCACAGCCCAGGAGACCCAGTACTTC. This sequence encodes CASSLTQTRTAQETQYF.

Details on this clone: A read error may account for a junction end that differs from germline. This sequence joins TRBV7-2 and TRBJ1-1; D is perhaps TRBD1 (6 bases). There are 15 residues in the CDR3. Germline values: CDR1 SGHTA, CDR2 FQGNSA. The CDR3 DNA is TGTGCCAGCACCTTACATATCACAGGGAGCACTGAAGCTTTCTTT. It is translated as CASTLHITGSTEAFF.

The chain has TRBV27 and TRBJ1-5; TRBD1 agrees at 8 bases. J was trimmed by 7 bases and V by 7 bases; bases with no gene match: 15. The V gene's germline CDR1 is MNHEY and CDR2 SMNVEV (reference sequence). The CDR3 runs to 16 residues. The CDR3 DNA sequence: TGTGCCAGCAAGGAGGGGGGTGGCAGGGGGCTGCAGCCCCAGCATTTT. Its protein product is CASKEGGGRGLQPQHF.

The CDR3 loop reads CASSFGMGAYYEQYF. CDR3 sequence (DNA): TGTGCCAGCAGCTTTGGTATGGGAGCCTACTACGAGCAGTACTTC. The chain couples TRBV5-5 to TRBJ2-7, with D maybe TRBD2 (5 bases). The V and J ends lost 2 bases and 3 bases respectively, with 15 bases between them. Germline lookup yields CDR1 SGHKS and CDR2 YYEKEE (reference sequence). This CDR3 comprises 15 residues. The full variable domain, with the rest looked up from reference TRBV5-5 and TRBJ2-7, is DAGVTQSPTHLIKTRGQQVTLRCSPISGHKSVSWYQQVLGQGPQFIFQYYEKEERGRGNFPDRFSARQFPNYSSELNVNALLLGDSALYLCASSFGMGAYYEQYFGPGTRLTVT.

V usage is TRBV28 and J usage is TRBJ2-7, with 7 bases aligning to TRBD1. This CDR3 comprises 14 residues. Trimming at V came to 3 bases and at J to 2 bases, leaving 4 bases not matched to a gene. Germline V gene data show CDR1 as MDHEN and CDR2 as SYDVKM. The CDR3: CASSFSGQTYEQYF. CDR3 coding DNA: TGTGCCAGCAGTTTCTCGGGACAGACCTACGAGCAGTACTTC.

Here the CDR3 DNA reads TGTGCCAGCAGCCTCCAGGGGGGTAGCACAGATACGCAGTATTTT. This translates into CASSLQGGSTDTQYF. The chain carries TRBV6-2 or TRBV6-3 and TRBJ2-3, with a possible D match to TRBD1 (7 bases). Trimming removed 6 bases from V and 0 bases from J, with 13 bases in between. Germline assignment: CDR1 MNHEY and CDR2 SVGEGT. CDR3 length: 15 residues.

The chain is built from TRBV2 and TRBJ1-1, with D unresolved. The CDR3 is 13 residues long. CDR1 and CDR2 from the germline V gene are SNHLY and FYNNEI. Trimming cost V 4 bases and J 1 base, with 7 bases left between them. CDR3 protein: CASSVQENTEAFF. CDR3 sequence (DNA): TGTGCCAGCAGTGTGCAGGAGAACACTGAAGCTTTCTTT.